The 18 T cell receptor beta chains reported below all come from one sample, sequenced in a study of T cell responses to AZD1222 COVID-19 vaccine. Profiling relied on immunoSEQ multiplex PCR, and the TCRdb table lists in-frame clones only, not all of them. The sample has approximately 100,000 clones; roughly 87% are singletons. The starting material was peripheral blood, obtained 28 days after the second AZD1222 dose. All receptors come from an adult who received the AZD1222 COVID-19 vaccine.

The V and J genes are TRBV7-3 and TRBJ2-1, with unresolved D. V dropped 0 bases and J dropped 8 bases, with 14 bases sitting between them. Germline V lookup: CDR1 SGHTA, CDR2 FQGTGA. The CDR3 contains 15 residues. As DNA, the CDR3 is TGTGCCAGCAGCTTAACAAGAGATATTCAGGATGAGCAGTTCTTC. Translated, it gives CASSLTRDIQDEQFF.

This chain uses TRBV30 with TRBJ2-3; 11 bases fit TRBD1. From germline, CDR1 is GTSNPN and CDR2 SVGIG (reference sequence). This CDR3 is 16 amino acids long. The V and J ends lost 4 bases and 2 bases, in that order; junction bases with no gene match: 8. The CDR3 region is CAWKGGTGGNTDTQYF. The DNA for the CDR3 is TGTGCCTGGAAAGGGGGGACAGGGGGAAACACAGATACGCAGTATTTT. The full variable domain, in which reference TRBV30 and TRBJ2-3 provide the parts outside the CDR3, is SQTIHQWPATLVQPVGSPLSLECTVEGTSNPNLYWYRQAAGRGLQLLFYSVGIGQISSEVPQNLSASRPQDRQFILSSKKLLLSDSGFYLCAWKGGTGGNTDTQYFGPGTRLTVL.

The chain uses TRBV5-1 and TRBJ2-3; weak D call: TRBD1 (6 bases). In germline, CDR1 is SGHRS, CDR2 YFSETQ. The germline V and J ends were trimmed by 6 bases and 2 bases, with 16 bases remaining between them. The CDR3 length is 15 residues. The CDR3 spells CASKAWQGHTDTQYF. CDR3 coding DNA: TGCGCCAGCAAGGCCTGGCAGGGACACACAGATACGCAGTATTTT.

The chain uses TRBV5-1 and TRBJ1-2; D possibly corresponds to TRBD1 (5 bases). The V gene's germline CDR1 is SGHRS and CDR2 YFSETQ. The V end was cut by 3 bases, the J end by 0 bases, with 12 bases between. CDR3 length: 15 residues. CDR3: CASSSTGLSNYGYTF. CDR3 coding DNA: TGCGCCAGCAGCTCCACAGGCCTATCTAACTATGGCTACACCTTC.

This chain links TRBV9 with TRBJ1-1; D unclear. The CDR3 spans 14 residues. Trimming cost V 4 bases and J 3 bases, with 13 bases left between them. Germline CDR1 is SGDLS and CDR2 is YYNGEE. The CDR3 loop reads CASSTKDVYTEAFF. In DNA, the CDR3 is TGTGCCAGCAGCACCAAGGACGTGTACACTGAAGCTTTCTTT.

This sequence joins TRBV24-1 and TRBJ2-3; TRBD2 matches at 12 bases. With 4 bases clipped from V and 7 bases from J, the junction kept 2 bases outside the gene matches. Per germline, CDR1 KGHDR and CDR2 SFDVKD. This CDR3 comprises 14 residues. The CDR3 DNA reads TGTGCCACCAGTGAGGGACTAGCGGGTAATACGCAGTATTTT. It codes for CATSEGLAGNTQYF.

This clone was found once. This rearrangement joins TRBV4-2 to TRBJ2-3, with D perhaps matching TRBD2 (5 bases). Trimming took off 0 bases at V and 5 bases at J, with 6 bases between the two ends. Germline V gene sequence: CDR1 LGHNA, CDR2 YNFKEQ. The CDR3 extends over 13 amino acids. The CDR3: CASSQDAGDTQYF. CDR3 DNA: TGTGCCAGCAGCCAAGATGCGGGAGATACGCAGTATTTT.

The chain links TRBV6-2 or TRBV6-3 to TRBJ1-2; 7 bases align to TRBD1. V lost 0 bases, J lost 4 bases, and 5 bases stayed unmatched. Germline V gene lookup returns CDR1 MNHEY and CDR2 SVGEGT. The CDR3 covers 15 residues. The CDR3 DNA sequence: TGTGCCAGCAGTTACTCCACAGGGGAAGGCTATGGCTACACCTTC. Translating gives CASSYSTGEGYGYTF.

J is TRBJ1-4 and V is TRBV3-1 (or the pseudogene TRBV3-2), with no clear D. Trimming removed 0 bases from V and 0 bases from J, with 11 bases in between. This CDR3 comprises 17 residues. Germline CDR1 reads LGHDT; CDR2 reads YNNKEL (reference sequence). DNA of the CDR3: TGTGCCAGCAGCCAAGATCGTCATGTTGCAACTAATGAAAAACTGTTTTTT. It is translated as CASSQDRHVATNEKLFF.

The chain uses TRBV5-1 and TRBJ1-2; 9 positions match TRBD1. The trim removed 4 bases at V and 4 bases at J, leaving 8 bases unmatched. Germline V gene lookup returns CDR1 SGHRS and CDR2 YFSETQ. The CDR3 runs 15 residues. This CDR3 reads CASSPSGTGIYGYTF. The CDR3 bases are TGCGCCAGCAGCCCTTCCGGGACAGGGATCTATGGCTACACCTTC. The whole variable domain, remainder taken from reference TRBV5-1 and TRBJ1-2, is KAGVTQTPRYLIKTRGQQVTLSCSPISGHRSVSWYQQTPGQGLQFLFEYFSETQRNKGNFPGRFSGRQFSNSRSEMNVSTLELGDSALYLCASSPSGTGIYGYTFGSGTRLTVV.

V usage is TRBV3-1 (or the pseudogene TRBV3-2) and J usage is TRBJ2-3; D unclear. The CDR3 consists of 13 residues. Trimming took off 2 bases at V and 0 bases at J, with 3 bases between the two ends. CDR1 is LGHDT, CDR2 YNNKEL, per germline (reference sequence). The chain's CDR3 is CASSQQSTDTQYF. In nucleotides, the CDR3 is TGTGCCAGCAGCCAACAAAGCACAGATACGCAGTATTTT.

The gene calls are TRBV11-2 and TRBJ1-2, with D possibly being TRBD1 (6 bases). The CDR3 runs to 14 residues. Between the trimmed V and J ends, which lost 3 bases and 4 bases, there was a span of 12 bases. Germline lookup yields CDR1 SGHAT and CDR2 FQNNGV. CDR3: CASSFLEGGYGYTF. The DNA for the CDR3 is TGTGCCAGCAGCTTCCTGGAAGGGGGCTATGGCTACACCTTC.

The chain has TRBV18 and TRBJ1-2, with D maybe TRBD1 (6 bases). There are 13 residues in the CDR3. CDR1 and CDR2 (germline): KGHSH, LQKENI. V gave up 3 bases and J gave up 3 bases, with 8 bases separating them. CDR3 region: CASSPGGDYGYTF. The CDR3 DNA sequence: TGTGCCAGCTCACCCGGGGGCGACTATGGCTACACCTTC.

This sequence joins TRBV18 and TRBJ2-1; a possible D gene is TRBD2 (5 bases). The V gene's germline CDR1 is KGHSH and CDR2 LQKENI. This CDR3 spans 16 amino acids. V was clipped by 2 bases and J by 0 bases, with 11 bases between them. The CDR3, as DNA: TGTGCCAGCTCACCATCTAGCTATATCTCCTACAATGAGCAGTTCTTC. It codes for CASSPSSYISYNEQFF.

The V gene is TRBV10-3, the J gene TRBJ1-5, with D possibly TRBD1 on 6 matching bases. CDR3 length: 14 residues. CDR1 is ENHRY, CDR2 SYGVKD, per germline. V was clipped by 0 bases and J by 9 bases, with 12 bases between them. DNA of the CDR3: TGTGCCATCAGTGAGTCGGCAGGGGATCTGCCCCAGCATTTT. Translated: CAISESAGDLPQHF.

The gene calls are TRBV9 and TRBJ2-3; D call uncertain. With 0 bases removed from V and 5 bases from J, the gap between germline ends came to 13 bases. The CDR3 is 15 residues long. Per the germline V gene, CDR1 is SGDLS and CDR2 is YYNGEE. The CDR3 coding sequence is TGTGCCAGCAGCGTAGAGGCAGGCGGAAGAGATACGCAGTATTTT. This codes for CASSVEAGGRDTQYF.

As regards this clone: Other nucleotide sequences in the sample specify the same CDR3. The V and J genes are TRBV4-1 and TRBJ1-5; maybe TRBD1 (6 bases). The CDR3 has 13 residues. Trimming left V 4 bases short and J 6 bases short, with 10 bases between. In germline, CDR1 is MGHRA, CDR2 YSYEKL. The DNA for the CDR3 is TGCGCCAGCAGCCTTGGCAGGGGTCAGCCCCAGCATTTT. Residues: CASSLGRGQPQHF.

This chain joins TRBV5-1 and TRBJ2-1, with D possibly being TRBD2 (5 bases). Between the trimmed V and J ends, which lost 4 bases and 0 bases, there was a span of 8 bases. Germline V CDR1 and CDR2: SGHRS, YFSETQ. The CDR3 is made up of 14 amino acids. The CDR3 reads CASSVDSSYNEQFF. The CDR3, as DNA: TGCGCCAGCAGCGTGGACTCCTCCTACAATGAGCAGTTCTTC.